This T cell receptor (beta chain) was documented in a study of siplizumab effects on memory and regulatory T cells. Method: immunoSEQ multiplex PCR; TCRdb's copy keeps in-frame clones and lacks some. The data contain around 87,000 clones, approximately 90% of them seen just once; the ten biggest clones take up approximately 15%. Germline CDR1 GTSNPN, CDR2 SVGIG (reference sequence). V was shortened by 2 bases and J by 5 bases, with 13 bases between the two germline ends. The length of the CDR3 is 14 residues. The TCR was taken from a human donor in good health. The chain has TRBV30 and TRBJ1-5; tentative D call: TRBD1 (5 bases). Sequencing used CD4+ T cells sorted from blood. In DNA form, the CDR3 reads TGTGCCTGGAGTTCCGGGACGGTTCATCAGCCCCAGCATTTT. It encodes CAWSSGTVHQPQHF.